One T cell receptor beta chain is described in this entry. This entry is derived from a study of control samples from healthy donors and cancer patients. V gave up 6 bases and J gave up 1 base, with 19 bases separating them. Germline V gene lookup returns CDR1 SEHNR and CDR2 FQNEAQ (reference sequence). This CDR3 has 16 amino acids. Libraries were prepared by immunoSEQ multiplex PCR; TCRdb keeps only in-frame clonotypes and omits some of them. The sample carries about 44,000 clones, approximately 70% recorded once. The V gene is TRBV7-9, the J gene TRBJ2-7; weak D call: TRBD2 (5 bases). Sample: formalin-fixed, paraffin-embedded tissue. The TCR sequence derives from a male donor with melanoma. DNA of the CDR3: TGTGCCAGCAGTTTACTAGGGTCCGAGACATCCTACGAGCAGTACTTC. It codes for CASSLLGSETSYEQYF. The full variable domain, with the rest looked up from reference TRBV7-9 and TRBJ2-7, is DTGVSQNPRHKITKRGQNVTFRCDPISEHNRLYWYRQTLGQGPEFLTYFQNEAQLEKSRLLSDRFSAERPKGSFSTLEIQRTEQGDSAMYLCASSLLGSETSYEQYFGPGTRLTVT.